Listed below are T cell receptor beta chains from one sample, sequenced in a study of ipilimumab plus nivolumab after autologous stem cell transplantation. Assay used: immunoSEQ multiplex PCR; TCRdb lists only in-frame clones, some missing. The sample gives 9,500 to 15,000 clones, roughly two thirds of which show up once; around 30% is in the top ten. The source was PBMCs, collected in a trial of ipilimumab plus nivolumab as post-transplant consolidation. The source is a male donor with diffuse large B-cell lymphoma. The CDR3 runs from the conserved cysteine through the conserved F or W. The D gene is left open where the match is weak. Clone size is shown for a subset of rows, as once, few, many or a class of expanded clone.

TRBV6-5	.	TRBD2	TRBJ2-7	CASSYSVGRLDEQYF	TGTGCCAGCAGTTACTCGGTCGGGAGGCTGGACGAGCAGTACTTC
TRBV6-6	.	TRBD1	TRBJ1-2	CASSLGQGSHGYTF	TGTGCCAGCAGTTTGGGACAGGGGAGTCATGGCTACACCTTC
TRBV5-1	.	.	TRBJ2-5	CASSWQGGYQETQYF	TGCGCCAGCAGCTGGCAGGGGGGGTACCAAGAGACCCAGTACTTC
TRBV7-2	.	.	TRBJ2-7	CASGNRGSSYEQYF	TGTGCCAGCGGGAATCGAGGTTCTTCCTACGAGCAGTACTTC
TRBV5-6	many	TRBD1	TRBJ1-2	CASSLVGDRGNYGYTF	TGTGCCAGCAGCTTGGTAGGGGACAGGGGGAACTATGGCTACACCTTC
TRBV5-1	.	TRBD1	TRBJ2-7	CASSTRTGEGEQYF	TGCGCCAGCAGCACTCGGACAGGGGAAGGCGAGCAGTACTTC
TRBV14	.	TRBD2	TRBJ2-7	CASSPTGRSYEQYF	TGTGCCAGCAGCCCAACCGGGAGGTCCTACGAGCAGTACTTC
TRBV5-4	.	.	TRBJ2-2	CASSLGPATPGELFF	TGTGCCAGCAGCTTGGGCCCAGCTACACCCGGGGAGCTGTTTTTT
TRBV7-9	.	.	TRBJ1-1	CASGGRLNTEAFF	TGTGCCAGCGGTGGACGGCTGAACACTGAAGCTTTCTTT
TRBV7-9	.	.	TRBJ2-7	CASSPGPSGEQYF	TGTGCCAGCAGCCCCGGGCCTTCGGGTGAGCAGTACTTC
TRBV11-2	.	.	TRBJ1-4	CASSLEAAANEKLFF	TGTGCCAGCAGCTTAGAGGCTGCAGCTAATGAAAAACTGTTTTTT
TRBV6-6	.	TRBD1	TRBJ1-2	CASRAGGANGYTF	TGTGCCAGCAGGGCAGGGGGCGCAAATGGCTACACCTTC
TRBV6-1	.	.	TRBJ2-7	CASSEAPGLRRDEQYF	TGTGCCAGCAGTGAAGCGCCGGGTCTAAGGAGGGACGAGCAGTACTTC
TRBV7-9	.	TRBD2	TRBJ2-3	CASSFPGLARAGRDTQYF	TGTGCCAGCAGCTTTCCGGGACTAGCGCGGGCCGGGAGAGATACGCAGTATTTT
TRBV25-1	.	.	TRBJ1-6	CASSGFQDSPLHF	TGTGCCAGCAGTGGTTTTCAGGATTCACCCCTCCACTTT
TRBV5-1	.	.	TRBJ2-5	CASSSQVGTETQYF	TGCGCCAGCAGCTCGCAAGTCGGGACGGAGACCCAGTACTTC
TRBV4-3	.	TRBD2	TRBJ2-7	CASSQELLTSGATYEQYF	TGCGCCAGCAGCCAAGAATTACTGACTAGCGGGGCAACCTACGAGCAGTACTTC
TRBV5-6	.	.	TRBJ1-2	CASSTTHRGARNGYTF	TGTGCCAGCAGCACAACGCATCGGGGGGCGAGGAATGGCTACACCTTC
TRBV29-1	few	.	TRBJ1-1	CSVSRGRDTEAFF	TGCAGCGTTAGTAGGGGCAGGGACACTGAAGCTTTCTTT
TRBV19	.	TRBD1	TRBJ1-5	CASSIVHRGQSNQPQHF	TGTGCCAGTAGTATAGTTCACAGGGGGCAGAGCAATCAGCCCCAGCATTTT
TRBV2	once	.	TRBJ2-1	CASSEGSGAISYNEQFF	TGTGCCAGCAGTGAAGGGTCGGGGGCAATCTCCTACAATGAGCAGTTCTTC
TRBV9	.	.	TRBJ1-1	CASSLDYRSTEAFF	TGTGCCAGCAGCTTAGATTACCGGAGCACTGAAGCTTTCTTT
TRBV7-3	.	.	TRBJ2-3	CASSLGAPGPLMSTQYF	TGTGCCAGCAGCTTAGGGGCCCCGGGACCCCTGATGAGTACGCAGTATTTT
TRBV9	.	TRBD1	TRBJ2-1	CASSGYGTGDEEQFF	TGTGCCAGCAGCGGTTACGGGACAGGGGACGAGGAGCAGTTCTTC
TRBV9	.	TRBD2	TRBJ2-2	CASSPGGASTGELFF	TGTGCCAGCAGCCCGGGGGGGGCGAGCACCGGGGAGCTGTTTTTT
TRBV7-9	medium-sized	.	TRBJ1-5	CASRRQGSNQPQHF	TGTGCCAGCAGACGGCAGGGAAGCAATCAGCCCCAGCATTTT
TRBV11-2	.	TRBD2	TRBJ2-7	CASSLLLAGGYEQYF	TGTGCCAGCAGCTTACTACTAGCGGGGGGCTACGAGCAGTACTTC
TRBV7-2	.	.	TRBJ1-5	CASSPGGGGKPQHF	TGTGCCAGCAGCCCGGGAGGGGGAGGGAAGCCCCAGCATTTT
TRBV6-1	once	TRBD1	TRBJ1-5	CASSARDRVYQPQHF	TGTGCCAGCAGTGCCCGGGACAGGGTTTATCAGCCCCAGCATTTT
TRBV5-1	.	.	TRBJ1-3	CASSFGAVGNTIYF	TGCGCCAGCAGCTTCGGGGCGGTCGGAAACACCATATATTTT
TRBV5-6	.	.	TRBJ2-7	CASSQGNLEQYF	TGTGCCAGCAGCCAGGGGAACCTGGAGCAGTACTTC
TRBV12-5	.	.	TRBJ2-7	CASGLPRTGGSYEQYF	TGTGCTAGTGGTTTGCCCAGGACTGGGGGGTCCTACGAGCAGTACTTC
TRBV19	many	.	TRBJ1-2	CASNTADKSGYTF	TGTGCCAGTAATACAGCCGACAAGTCGGGCTACACCTTC
TRBV5-1	.	TRBD1	TRBJ2-5	CASSYGQGPQETQYF	TGCGCCAGCAGCTACGGACAGGGACCCCAAGAGACCCAGTACTTC
TRBV6-1	.	TRBD2	TRBJ2-3	CASSEVGAGVDTQYF	TGTGCCAGCAGTGAAGTCGGAGCGGGAGTGGATACGCAGTATTTT
TRBV11-3	.	.	TRBJ1-1	CASSPGGRRTEAFF	TGTGCCAGCAGCCCGGGCGGGAGGAGGACTGAAGCTTTCTTT
TRBV7-2	.	TRBD2	TRBJ2-3	CASSLWEGLTDTQYF	TGTGCCAGCAGCTTATGGGAGGGACTGACAGATACGCAGTATTTT
TRBV7-2	few	TRBD1	TRBJ2-1	CASSYGTASYNEQFF	TGTGCCAGCAGCTATGGGACAGCCTCCTACAATGAGCAGTTCTTC
TRBV6-1	.	TRBD1	TRBJ1-2	CASSEPDRLKGYTF	TGTGCCAGCAGTGAACCGGACAGGTTGAAAGGCTACACCTTC
TRBV7-9	medium-sized	.	TRBJ1-3	CASRIVDTIYF	TGTGCCAGCAGAATCGTGGACACCATATATTTT
TRBV6-1	few	TRBD2	TRBJ2-5	CASGGLAGLEETQYF	TGTGCCAGCGGGGGGCTAGCGGGATTAGAAGAGACCCAGTACTTC
TRBV16	few	TRBD2	TRBJ2-7	CASSQSPTSGKGDEQYF	TGTGCCAGCAGCCAATCCCCGACTAGCGGGAAAGGGGACGAGCAGTACTTC
TRBV7-6	.	TRBD2	TRBJ2-1	CASSLVAGGNEQFF	TGTGCCAGCAGCTTAGTTGCGGGGGGGAATGAGCAGTTCTTC
TRBV2	.	.	TRBJ2-7	CASSGPYEQYF	TGTGCCAGCAGCGGACCCTACGAGCAGTACTTC
TRBV19	.	TRBD1	TRBJ1-2	CASRRTGGHYGYTF	TGTGCCAGTAGGAGAACAGGGGGTCACTATGGCTACACCTTC
TRBV14	.	TRBD1	TRBJ1-2	CASSQDLLTGEGYGYTF	TGTGCCAGCAGCCAAGATCTCCTCACAGGGGAAGGCTATGGCTACACCTTC
TRBV9	few	.	TRBJ1-5	CASSVDGKPFKEPQHF	TGTGCCAGCAGCGTAGATGGGAAGCCTTTCAAAGAGCCCCAGCATTTT
TRBV2	.	TRBD1	TRBJ1-5	CASSPGQGVQPQHF	TGTGCCAGCAGTCCGGGACAGGGAGTCCAGCCCCAGCATTTT
TRBV10-2	once	.	TRBJ1-5	CASSDRVRPNQPQHF	TGCGCCAGCAGTGACAGGGTCCGACCCAATCAGCCCCAGCATTTT
TRBV27	.	TRBD2	TRBJ2-2	CASSLGLGTSGPSAGELFF	TGTGCCAGCAGCCTCGGCCTGGGGACTAGCGGTCCCTCGGCCGGGGAGCTGTTTTTT
TRBV7-9	.	.	TRBJ2-1	CASSSGIDLNEQFF	TGTGCCAGCAGCTCGGGTATCGACCTCAATGAGCAGTTCTTC
TRBV7-9	.	.	TRBJ2-3	CASSLPRPADGADTQYF	TGTGCCAGCAGCTTACCCAGGCCAGCAGACGGGGCAGATACGCAGTATTTT
TRBV11-3	.	TRBD2	TRBJ2-1	CASSQQLAGPYNEQFF	TGTGCCAGCAGCCAACAACTAGCGGGACCCTACAATGAGCAGTTCTTC
TRBV9	.	.	TRBJ1-1	CASSAKLTGNRDTEAFF	TGTGCCAGCAGCGCCAAACTAACAGGGAATCGGGACACTGAAGCTTTCTTT
TRBV6-1	.	TRBD1	TRBJ2-4	CASRGTEYAKNIQYF	TGTGCCAGCAGGGGGACAGAATATGCCAAAAACATTCAGTACTTC
TRBV11-2	.	.	TRBJ2-1	CASSLEADSYNEQFF	TGTGCCAGCAGCTTAGAAGCGGACAGCTACAATGAGCAGTTCTTC